The clone carrying this TCR beta chain was detected a few times. These data are taken from a study of blood T cell repertoires in COVID-19. Study-wide background: The United States, Italy and Spain were the sources of the acute and convalescent COVID-19 samples. In each case, the material was cDNA or gDNA derived from T cells, B-cell-depleted T cells, or PBMCs.

Germline assignment: CDR1 KGHDR and CDR2 SFDVKD. V shed 3 bases and J shed 4 bases, with 10 bases lying between them. The CDR3 sequence is 14 residues long. Original processing notes: How many nucleated cells were present was estimated from reference gene primer amplification. Some clones are missing from TCRdb's copy, which holds only in-frame ones; the method was immunoSEQ multiplex PCR. V, J and clone size reflect that table, while D and trimming were determined from the DNA. The data contain more than 85,000 clones, roughly four fifths of them singletons. The rearrangement uses TRBV24-1 and TRBJ2-3; TRBD1 is a possible D gene (6 bases). This TCR came from a woman between 65 and 79 years old with acute or convalescent COVID-19. The sequencing sample was made of peripheral blood. The CDR3 DNA reads as TGTGCCACCAGTGATGCACAGGGCCCAGATACGCAGTATTTT. Translated: CATSDAQGPDTQYF.